This T cell receptor beta chain was recovered during a study of glioma-infiltrating T cells after dendritic cell vaccination. Study-wide points: Survival was not directly related to TCR clonality in these patients.

Details on this clone: Its matching antigen is unknown.

Amplification used 60 V beta primers and 13 J beta primers. Method: immunoSEQ multiplex PCR; TCRdb's copy keeps in-frame clones and lacks some. This table holds under 100,000 clones, 75% to 85% found once. Selection required adequate fresh-frozen tumor tissue plus more than two years' survival data. Losses at the gene ends were 0 bases for V and 0 bases for J; bases not matched to a gene: 8. The CDR3 is 18 amino acids. From germline, CDR1 is SGDLS and CDR2 YYNGEE. The V gene is TRBV9, the J gene TRBJ2-2, with 7 bases fitting TRBD1. This specimen consisted of blood, obtained before dendritic cell vaccination. The receptor was derived from a human donor with glioblastoma. The CDR3 nucleotides read TGTGCCAGCAGCGTAGTGCCGACAGGGTCGGCGAACACCGGGGAGCTGTTTTTT. Translation gives CASSVVPTGSANTGELFF.